These 15 T cell receptor beta chains originate from one sample sequenced in a study of T cell repertoires in cytomegalovirus infection. The antigens of these receptors remain unknown. TCRdb processed the reads anew with MiXCR; each CDR3 protein has one entry. The sample shows about 63,000 distinct CDR3 sequences, 20% to 25% of them seen only once. This sample comprised CD8+ T cells from cultured PBMCs, obtained from culture after CMV antigen stimulation. The receptors were sampled from a human donor in good health (CMV status not recorded). Some clones in this sample may be carry-over from other donors' samples.

The genes are TRBV4-3 and TRBJ2-5; no reliable D call. This CDR3 region has 16 residues. The V gene's germline CDR1 is LGHNA and CDR2 YSLEER. With 0 bases removed from V and 2 bases from J, the gap between germline ends came to 13 bases. The chain's CDR3 is CASSQDGSSRQETQYF. CDR3 DNA sequence: TGCGCCAGCAGCCAAGACGGCAGTTCACGTCAAGAGACCCAGTACTTC.

V is TRBV12-3 or TRBV12-4 and J is TRBJ2-1; tentatively, D is TRBD1 (5 bases). The V end lost 6 bases, the J end lost 12 bases, and 15 bases lay between the germline ends. The CDR3 is 12 residues long. This CDR3 is CASSLDTWGQFF. The CDR3 DNA reads TGTGCCAGCAGCCTGGACACCTGGGGGCAGTTCTTC.

This clonotype was observed a handful of times. The chain recombines TRBV27 with TRBJ1-6; D unresolved. The CDR3 extends over 15 amino acids. Germline CDR1 MNHEY, CDR2 SMNVEV (reference sequence). V lost 5 bases and J 7 bases, leaving 15 bases between the germline ends. The CDR3 loop reads CASSPKPVGNSPLHF. The CDR3 DNA reads as TGTGCCAGCAGTCCAAAGCCGGTGGGGAATTCACCCCTCCACTTT.

This sequence joins TRBV28 and TRBJ2-1, with 11 nucleotides matching TRBD2. J was trimmed by 7 bases and V by 5 bases; bases with no gene match: 7. Per germline, CDR1 MDHEN and CDR2 SYDVKM. CDR3 size: 15 residues. CDR3: CASSLIAGGRNEQFF. The DNA for the CDR3 is TGTGCCAGCAGTCTTATAGCGGGGGGGCGAAATGAGCAGTTCTTC.

This rearrangement joins TRBV7-2 to TRBJ2-1, with 7 bases that match TRBD1. This CDR3 spans 17 amino acids. V lost 5 bases and J lost 4; bases outside the gene matches: 14. Per the germline V gene, CDR1 is SGHTA and CDR2 is FQGNSA. CDR3 DNA: TGTGCCAGCAGCCCAGACGGACAGGCAGCAAGATACAATGAGCAGTTCTTC. Translation gives CASSPDGQAARYNEQFF.

CDR3 sequence (DNA): TGTGCCAGCAGTGAATTTCTGGCAGGCAAGGGGGAGGAGAGCTACACCTTC. Translating it yields CASSEFLAGKGEESYTF. This chain joins TRBV25-1 and TRBJ1-2, with D maybe TRBD1 (6 bases). Germline V gene sequence: CDR1 MGHDK, CDR2 SYGVNS. V was clipped by 1 base and J by 9 bases, with 24 bases between them. There are 17 residues in the CDR3.

The chain has TRBV7-6 and TRBJ2-1; D is uncertain. CDR1 SGHVS and CDR2 FNYEAQ come from the germline V gene. The V end was cut by 5 bases, the J end by 8 bases, with 7 bases between. The CDR3 runs to 11 residues. DNA for the CDR3: TGTGCCAGCAGCCCTGGAGATGAGCAGTTCTTC. Translation gives CASSPGDEQFF.

In this sample, this clonotype turned up a few times. This chain connects TRBV7-2 to TRBJ2-7; 10 bases are a match to TRBD1. This CDR3 comprises 16 residues. J was trimmed by 2 bases and V by 2 bases; bases with no gene match: 6. From germline, CDR1 is SGHTA and CDR2 FQGNSA. The CDR3 loop is CASSLSGQGLTYEQYF. CDR3 DNA: TGTGCCAGCAGCTTATCGGGACAGGGGCTTACCTACGAGCAGTACTTC.

The chain joins TRBV19 to TRBJ1-5; no reliable D call. CDR1 and CDR2 (germline): LNHDA, SQIVND (reference sequence). Trimming cost V 3 bases and J 3 bases, with 9 bases left between them. This CDR3 spans 14 amino acids. CDR3 sequence (DNA): TGTGCCAGTAGTATGAAGCAACACAATCAGCCCCAGCATTTT. Translated, it gives CASSMKQHNQPQHF.

CDR3 bases: TGCAGTGCTAGAGATCGATACTCCTACGAGCAGTACTTC. Translated: CSARDRYSYEQYF. The rearrangement joins TRBV20-1 to TRBJ2-7; D unresolved. Trimming removed 0 bases from V and 0 bases from J, with 6 bases in between. This CDR3 has 13 residues. Germline V gene sequence: CDR1 DFQATT, CDR2 SNEGSKA (reference sequence).

This clonotype came up a few times. This chain connects TRBV4-1 to TRBJ1-5, with 11 bases identical to TRBD1. Trimming cost V 3 bases and J 6 bases; bases outside gene matches: 7. The CDR3 totals 16 residues. Germline-derived CDR1 and CDR2 are MGHRA and YSYEKL. The CDR3 is CASSHHGQGAGQPQHF. The CDR3 DNA sequence: TGCGCCAGCAGCCATCACGGACAGGGGGCGGGTCAGCCCCAGCATTTT.

The count of this clonotype is one. This rearrangement joins TRBV7-2 to TRBJ2-1; 9 bases align to TRBD2. V shed 6 bases and J 12 bases; nucleotides not matched to a gene: 18. Germline CDR1 is SGHTA and CDR2 is FQGNSA. This CDR3 is 16 amino acids long. CDR3 sequence reads: CASRFSGLAGSGGQFF. The DNA for the CDR3 is TGTGCCAGCAGATTCAGTGGCCTAGCGGGGTCCGGGGGGCAGTTCTTC.

This chain connects TRBV20-1 to TRBJ2-5, with 7 bases lining up with TRBD2. The CDR3 loop spans 16 amino acids. Trimming at V came to 0 bases and at J to 2 bases, leaving 9 bases not matched to a gene. Germline values: CDR1 DFQATT, CDR2 SNEGSKA (reference sequence). The CDR3 DNA reads as TGCAGTGCTAGAGATGGGGACTATGGGAGGCAAGAGACCCAGTACTTC. Its translation is CSARDGDYGRQETQYF.

CDR3 nucleotide sequence: TGTGCCAGCAGCTCCACAGGGATGAGCTCCTACGAGCAGTACTTC. It yields the protein CASSSTGMSSYEQYF. The genes are TRBV7-9 and TRBJ2-7, with TRBD1 as a possible D gene (6 bases). Between the trimmed V and J ends, which lost 4 bases and 0 bases, there was a span of 13 bases. The CDR3 spans 15 residues. Germline V gene lookup returns CDR1 SEHNR and CDR2 FQNEAQ (reference sequence). Full variable domain (remainder filled in from reference TRBV7-9 and TRBJ2-7): DTGVSQNPRHKITKRGQNVTFRCDPISEHNRLYWYRQTLGQGPEFLTYFQNEAQLEKSRLLSDRFSAERPKGSFSTLEIQRTEQGDSAMYLCASSSTGMSSYEQYFGPGTRLTVT.

This clonotype showed up just a few times. CDR3 in amino acids: CASSQDRSSGANVLTF. CDR3 DNA: TGTGCCAGCAGCCAAGATCGCAGCTCTGGGGCCAACGTCCTGACTTTC. The chain employs TRBV4-2 and TRBJ2-6, with D unresolved. From germline, CDR1 is LGHNA and CDR2 YNFKEQ. CDR3 length equals 16 residues. The V gene lost 0 bases and the J gene lost 0 bases, with 6 bases spanning the gap.